This entry lists 26 T cell receptor beta chains sequenced from one sample in a study of cytomegalovirus exposure and HLA in healthy donors (dated by TCRdb to the late 2010s). Libraries came from the immunoSEQ multiplex PCR assay. For the multiplex PCR, a mixture combining 60 forward primers for TCR Vbeta segments and 13 reverse primers for TCR Jbeta segments was used. This is the immuneACCESS table as TCRdb keeps it, with only in-frame sequences that have V and J called. A part of the clones is gone; compared with another copy, unresolved V genes explain less than half, and the rest is unexplained. This sample is represented by fewer than 250,000 clones; approximately 80% of them were singletons. The top ten clones comprise roughly 3.2% of the sample. Sequencing was carried out using PBMCs. Receptor source: a man aged 35 to 55 in good health and CMV-seropositive.

The rearrangement uses TRBV9 and TRBJ2-3; TRBD2 matches 10 bases. Trimming at V came to 0 bases and at J to 8 bases, leaving 3 bases not matched to a gene. The CDR3 extends over 14 amino acids. CDR1 is SGDLS and CDR2 is YYNGEE in the germline V gene. CDR3 loop: CASSVETSGPTQYF. In DNA form, the CDR3 reads TGTGCCAGCAGCGTAGAGACTAGCGGGCCTACGCAGTATTTT.

This chain connects TRBV30 to TRBJ2-4; 8 nucleotides match TRBD1. The CDR3 extends over 13 amino acids. The J segment lost 6 bases and the V segment lost 1 base, leaving 2 bases of the junction unmatched. The germline V gene has CDR1 GTSNPN and CDR2 SVGIG (reference sequence). The CDR3 is CAWSGDRTNIQYF. CDR3 DNA sequence: TGTGCCTGGAGTGGGGACAGGACAAACATTCAGTACTTC.

This chain uses TRBV6-1 with TRBJ2-7, with D possibly matching TRBD1 (6 bases). Trimming left V 6 bases short and J 1 base short, with 10 bases between. In germline, CDR1 is MNHNS, CDR2 SASEGT. The CDR3 spans 13 residues. The CDR3 reads CASRAGVSYEQYF. In DNA, the CDR3 is TGTGCCAGCAGGGCAGGGGTTTCCTACGAGCAGTACTTC.

V gene TRBV5-4 combines with J gene TRBJ2-3; 9 bases agree with TRBD1. This CDR3 spans 16 amino acids. CDR1 is SGHNT and CDR2 is YYREEE in the germline V gene (reference sequence). Losses at the gene ends were 5 bases for V and 4 bases for J; bases not matched to a gene: 11. The CDR3 DNA reads TGTGCCAGCAGGCGAAGGGGGGACAGGGTGGCAGATACGCAGTATTTT. Translating gives CASRRRGDRVADTQYF.

V and J are TRBV5-4 and TRBJ1-4, with 7 bases aligning to TRBD1. The germline gives CDR1 SGHNT, CDR2 YYREEE (reference sequence). The junction had 6 bases not matched to a gene; V was cut back by 2 bases and J by 8 bases. The CDR3 sequence is 14 residues long. The chain's CDR3 is CASSLQTGQEKLFF. The CDR3 DNA reads as TGTGCCAGCAGCTTACAGACAGGGCAAGAAAAACTGTTTTTT.

J is TRBJ1-2 and V is TRBV7-9, with 9 bases lining up with TRBD1. After removal of 5 bases from V and 0 bases from J, the junction contained 7 bases not matched to a gene. Germline-derived CDR1 and CDR2 are SEHNR and FQNEAQ (reference sequence). CDR3 length: 16 amino acids. The CDR3 nucleotides are TGTGCCAGCAGCCGGACAGGGGCCTCCCCTAACTATGGCTACACCTTC. Protein product: CASSRTGASPNYGYTF.

This chain connects TRBV7-9 to TRBJ1-4; the D is unclear. Trimming pared 5 bases from V and 4 bases from J, leaving 11 bases between. CDR3 size: 14 residues. Germline CDR1 SEHNR, CDR2 FQNEAQ (reference sequence). The CDR3 loop is CASSPPGLNEKLFF. The CDR3 DNA sequence: TGTGCCAGCAGCCCCCCGGGTCTTAATGAAAAACTGTTTTTT.

The chain joins TRBV30 to TRBJ1-2, with no clear D. V was cut by 5 bases and J by 5 bases, with 18 bases left in between. Per germline, CDR1 GTSNPN and CDR2 SVGIG (reference sequence). This CDR3 has 14 residues. The CDR3 region has the DNA TGTGCCTGGGGGAGCCTGGGGAGAGGGTATGGCTACACCTTC. It specifies CAWGSLGRGYGYTF.

J is TRBJ2-3 and V is TRBV7-2, with 9 bases matching TRBD2. Losses at the gene ends were 6 bases for V and 9 bases for J; bases not matched to a gene: 13. Germline V CDR1 and CDR2: SGHTA, FQGNSA. This CDR3 has 15 amino acids. CDR3 DNA: TGTGCCAGCAGACCAAGCGGGGGGCCCCTCAACACGCAGTATTTT. It is translated as CASRPSGGPLNTQYF. The whole variable domain, remainder taken from reference TRBV7-2 and TRBJ2-3, is GAGVSQSPSNKVTEKGKDVELRCDPISGHTALYWYRQSLGQGLEFLIYFQGNSAPDKSGLPSDRFSAERTGGSVSTLTIQRTQQEDSAVYLCASRPSGGPLNTQYFGPGTRLTVL.

The chain links TRBV6-5 to TRBJ1-5; no clear D. There are 13 residues in the CDR3. Trimming took off 6 bases at V and 4 bases at J, with 10 bases between the two ends. CDR1 and CDR2 from the germline V gene are MNHEY and SVGAGI. CDR3 DNA: TGTGCCAGCAGAGGACTAGGAAATCAGCCCCAGCATTTT. This codes for CASRGLGNQPQHF.

The chain couples TRBV6-6 to TRBJ1-6; 7 bases agree with TRBD1. The junction had 5 bases not matched to a gene; V was cut back by 2 bases and J by 7 bases. CDR3 length equals 15 residues. The germline CDR1 and CDR2 sequences are MNHNY and SVGAGI (reference sequence). The CDR3 spells CASSYDREMNSPLHF. CDR3 DNA sequence: TGTGCCAGCAGTTACGACAGGGAGATGAATTCACCCCTCCACTTT.

This sequence joins TRBV5-3 and TRBJ2-7; 8 bases align to TRBD1. TRBV5-3 is identified as an open reading frame with a role that is uncertain. Losses at the gene ends were 8 bases for V and 4 bases for J; bases not matched to a gene: 14. The CDR3 has 15 residues. The CDR3 nucleotides read TGTGCCAGCAGCGATGCTGGACAGGGTTCGTACGAGCAGTACTTC. It yields the protein CASSDAGQGSYEQYF.

The genes are TRBV9 and TRBJ2-5; 15 bases fit TRBD2. This CDR3 comprises 16 residues. V lost 5 bases, J lost 4 bases, and 6 bases stayed unmatched. Germline V CDR1 and CDR2: SGDLS, YYNGEE. The CDR3 DNA reads as TGTGCCAGCAGTCGGACTAGCGGGGGGGCCCGAGAGACCCAGTACTTC. Protein sequence: CASSRTSGGARETQYF.

The chain is built from TRBV7-2 and TRBJ2-5; TRBD2 matches at 12 bases. The V gene end was trimmed by 5 bases and the J gene end by 8 bases; junction bases not matched to a gene: 12. Germline lookup yields CDR1 SGHTA and CDR2 FQGNSA. The length of the CDR3 is 16 residues. The CDR3 here is CASSPHRASGGETQYF. CDR3 sequence (DNA): TGTGCCAGCAGCCCCCACCGTGCTAGCGGGGGGGAAACCCAGTACTTC.

In this sample, this clone turned up once. This chain connects TRBV27 to TRBJ2-1; 9 nucleotides align to TRBD2. The trim removed 3 bases at V and 0 bases at J, leaving 12 bases unmatched. The germline V gene has CDR1 MNHEY and CDR2 SMNVEV (reference sequence). The CDR3 runs to 19 residues. The CDR3 loop reads CASSFWTGSGSGSYNEQFF. The CDR3 DNA is TGTGCCAGCAGTTTTTGGACGGGTAGCGGGAGTGGCTCCTACAATGAGCAGTTCTTC.

V usage is TRBV5-1 and J usage is TRBJ1-6, with D possibly matching TRBD1 (6 bases). CDR1 and CDR2 (germline): SGHRS, YFSETQ. The ends were cut back, 1 base at V and 5 bases at J, with 10 bases in the middle. The CDR3 runs 15 residues. The CDR3 nucleotides are TGCGCCAGCAGCTTGCTGGGGGACAATAATTCACCCCTCCACTTT. Protein: CASSLLGDNNSPLHF.

The CDR3 reads CASSQALLGQNTEAFF. The CDR3 region has the DNA TGCGCCAGCAGCCAAGCCCTTTTAGGACAGAACACTGAAGCTTTCTTT. This chain uses TRBV4-3 with TRBJ1-1, with a tentative D call TRBD1 (5 bases). CDR3 size: 16 residues. The germline gives CDR1 LGHNA, CDR2 YSLEER. The V end was cut by 1 base, the J end by 1 base, with 13 bases between.

The CDR3: CASSQDEAGTGANVLTF. As DNA, the CDR3 is TGTGCCAGCAGCCAAGATGAAGCGGGGACTGGGGCCAACGTCCTGACTTTC. V is TRBV5-4 and J is TRBJ2-6; TRBD2 matches at 7 bases. CDR1 SGHNT and CDR2 YYREEE come from the germline V gene (reference sequence). The CDR3 loop spans 17 amino acids. V lost 4 bases, J lost 2 bases, and 9 bases stayed unmatched.

The gene calls are TRBV5-1 and TRBJ2-1; 11 nucleotides align to TRBD2. V was clipped by 1 base and J by 6 bases; unmatched bases: 6. CDR1 and CDR2 from the germline V gene are SGHRS and YFSETQ. This CDR3 contains 16 residues. CDR3 protein: CASSLRLAGGGNEQFF. For the CDR3, the DNA is TGCGCCAGCAGCTTGAGGCTAGCGGGGGGAGGCAATGAGCAGTTCTTC.

V gene TRBV28 combines with J gene TRBJ2-3, with D tentatively TRBD1 (5 bases). Germline CDR1 and CDR2: MDHEN and SYDVKM. Trimming cost V 3 bases and J 10 bases, with 17 bases left between them. CDR3 length: 14 amino acids. CDR3 nucleotides: TGTGCCAGCAGTTTTAGGGGCCTGAAGTCTCCGCAGTATTTT. It yields the protein CASSFRGLKSPQYF.

The V gene is TRBV5-1, the J gene TRBJ2-1; possible D gene TRBD1, 6 bases. The CDR3 covers 16 residues. V was pared by 3 bases and J by 3 bases, with 16 bases between. From germline, CDR1 is SGHRS and CDR2 YFSETQ. The CDR3 region is CASSSSPGTFYNEQFF. The CDR3 DNA reads as TGCGCCAGCAGCTCCTCACCCGGGACATTCTACAATGAGCAGTTCTTC.

The chain links TRBV29-1 to TRBJ1-4; D unclear. V was clipped by 1 base and J by 7 bases, with 22 bases between them. From germline, CDR1 is SQVTM and CDR2 ANQGSEA. The CDR3 contains 17 residues. CDR3 in DNA: TGCAGCGTTGAAGTTCACGGTGGCCGGGCCCGGGGTGAAAAACTGTTTTTT. It translates to CSVEVHGGRARGEKLFF. The variable domain in full, with the rest retrieved from reference TRBV29-1 and TRBJ1-4, is SAVISQKPSRDICQRGTSLTIQCQVDSQVTMMFWYRQQPGQSLTLIATANQGSEATYESGFVIDKFPISRPNLTFSTLTVSNMSPEDSSIYLCSVEVHGGRARGEKLFFGSGTQLSVL.

About this clone: At the DNA level, this CDR3 is encoded by other sequences in the same sample as well. The chain couples TRBV5-4 to TRBJ2-7; 8 positions match TRBD1. CDR1 is SGHNT, CDR2 YYREEE, per germline (reference sequence). After removal of 0 bases from V and 1 base from J, the junction contained 0 bases not matched to a gene. The CDR3 runs 14 residues. CDR3 bases: TGTGCCAGCAGCTTGGGACAGGGGTCCTACGAGCAGTACTTC. This gives the protein CASSLGQGSYEQYF.

The sample holds a few counts of this clone. The chain links TRBV5-1 to TRBJ2-5, with TRBD2 as a possible D gene (8 bases). The CDR3 contains 15 residues. CDR1 and CDR2 from the germline V gene are SGHRS and YFSETQ. V was shortened by 2 bases and J by 3 bases, with 14 bases between the two germline ends. CDR3 amino acids: CASSFGGDRKETQYF. The CDR3 nucleotides read TGCGCCAGCAGCTTCGGGGGGGACAGAAAAGAGACCCAGTACTTC.

CDR3 nucleotides: TGTGCCAGCAGCTTGCCGACAGTCACAGATACGCAGTATTTT. Translation: CASSLPTVTDTQYF. This sequence joins TRBV7-3 and TRBJ2-3, with D maybe TRBD1 (5 bases). The V end was cut by 3 bases, the J end by 2 bases, with 9 bases between. Germline V gene sequence: CDR1 SGHTA, CDR2 FQGTGA. The CDR3 consists of 14 residues.

Only one count was recorded for this clone. This sequence joins TRBV19 and TRBJ2-7; 12 bases are a match to TRBD1. V was clipped by 5 bases and J by 5 bases; unmatched bases: 10. CDR3 size: 16 residues. The germline gives CDR1 LNHDA, CDR2 SQIVND (reference sequence). CDR3 region: CASSRPGTGGGDEQYF. The CDR3 region has the DNA TGTGCCAGTAGTCGCCCCGGGACAGGGGGCGGTGACGAGCAGTACTTC. The complete variable domain, with remaining parts taken from reference TRBV19 and TRBJ2-7, reads DGGITQSPKYLFRKEGQNVTLSCEQNLNHDAMYWYRQDPGQGLRLIYYSQIVNDFQKGDIAEGYSVSREKKESFPLTVTSAQKNPTAFYLCASSRPGTGGGDEQYFGPGTRLTVT.